A single sample gave rise to the 29 T cell receptor beta chains below, sequenced in a study. Via MiXCR, TCRdb re-called the 5' RACE reads, giving one row per CDR3 protein. Here the sample spans over 45,000 distinct CDR3 sequences, roughly 25% being singletons. The sorted Tregs were CD4+CD25+CD127-/low cells. The sample consisted of tumor-infiltrating Tregs sorted from the breast tumor. These receptors all come from a female donor with breast cancer.

This clonotype ranks as medium-sized. The chain links TRBV20-1 to TRBJ1-2, with D tentatively TRBD1 (6 bases). The germline V and J ends were trimmed by 3 bases and 0 bases, with 14 bases remaining between them. CDR1 is DFQATT, CDR2 SNEGSKA, per germline (reference sequence). This CDR3 has 15 amino acids. As DNA, the CDR3 is TGCAGTGCTAGGTTCCGGGACAACACTAACTATGGCTACACCTTC. Translated: CSARFRDNTNYGYTF.

This clonotype was counted ten times or more. The chain has TRBV6-5 and TRBJ1-2; 8 positions match TRBD1. Germline loops: CDR1 MNHEY, CDR2 SVGAGI. The CDR3 runs 14 residues. Trimming cost V 6 bases and J 4 bases; bases outside gene matches: 7. Here the CDR3 DNA reads TGTGCCAGCAGCCCCCAGGGGGCCGGCTATGGCTACACCTTC. Protein product: CASSPQGAGYGYTF.

The V call is TRBV12-3 or TRBV12-4, the J call TRBJ1-1, with 8 bases identical to TRBD1. With V trimmed by 3 bases and J by 5 bases, 5 bases remained unmatched. The CDR3 is made up of 14 amino acids. The CDR3 nucleotides read TGTGCCAGCAGTTTTACAGGGGGTGGAACTGAAGCTTTCTTT. This gives the protein CASSFTGGGTEAFF.

The chain combines TRBV6-2 or TRBV6-3 with TRBJ2-2; TRBD1 matches at 7 bases. This CDR3 is 15 amino acids long. Germline trimming cut 5 bases from V and 1 base from J; bases unmatched to any gene: 4. The germline gives CDR1 MNHEY, CDR2 SVGEGT. CDR3 in DNA: TGTGCCAGCAGTCGCAACAGGGGGAACACCGGGGAGCTGTTTTTT. Residues: CASSRNRGNTGELFF.

This sequence joins TRBV9 and TRBJ2-5, with 12 nucleotides matching TRBD2. This CDR3 has 16 residues. Germline CDR1 and CDR2: SGDLS and YYNGEE. Trimming took 3 bases from V and 2 from J; bases not matched to a gene: 5. The CDR3 spells CASSGGLAGRQETQYF. The CDR3 nucleotides read TGTGCCAGCAGCGGGGGACTAGCGGGTCGTCAAGAGACCCAGTACTTC.

This clonotype has more than one count but fewer than ten. Here the CDR3 DNA reads TGTGCCAGCTCAAGGGACAGGTGGGGTAATCAGCCCCAGCATTTT. Translation gives CASSRDRWGNQPQHF. V usage is TRBV18 and J usage is TRBJ1-5, with 8 bases matching TRBD1. Germline V gene data show CDR1 as KGHSH and CDR2 as LQKENI. With 5 bases clipped from V and 4 bases from J, the junction kept 7 bases outside the gene matches. This CDR3 is 15 amino acids long.

The chain uses TRBV6-5 and TRBJ1-1, with D possibly TRBD1 on 5 matching bases. CDR1 and CDR2 (germline): MNHEY, SVGAGI. This CDR3 is 15 amino acids long. V dropped 6 bases and J dropped 1 base, with 15 bases sitting between them. In DNA, the CDR3 is TGTGCCAGCAGCCCCGGGCCGGGACCGAACACTGAAGCTTTCTTT. This gives the protein CASSPGPGPNTEAFF.

The chain carries TRBV20-1 and TRBJ1-4; the D is unclear. The germline V gene has CDR1 DFQATT and CDR2 SNEGSKA (reference sequence). The CDR3 is 13 residues long. Trimming left V 3 bases short and J 7 bases short, with 12 bases between. The CDR3 loop is CSASVGPGEKLFF. The CDR3 DNA sequence: TGCAGTGCTAGTGTAGGACCGGGTGAAAAACTGTTTTTT.

This clonotype was counted many times. The chain joins TRBV20-1 to TRBJ2-1; D is unresolved. The germline V and J ends were trimmed by 3 bases and 0 bases, with 9 bases remaining between them. The germline V gene has CDR1 DFQATT and CDR2 SNEGSKA (reference sequence). The CDR3 length is 14 residues. The DNA of the CDR3 is TGCAGTGCTAGGCCTTGGAACTCCTACAATGAGCAGTTCTTC. It yields the protein CSARPWNSYNEQFF.

This sequence joins TRBV20-1 and TRBJ2-7, with 7 bases matching TRBD2. V dropped 1 base and J dropped 6; count of bases not matched to a gene: 9. The CDR3 spans 14 residues. Germline V gene lookup returns CDR1 DFQATT and CDR2 SNEGSKA (reference sequence). The CDR3, as DNA: TGCAGTGCTAGAGGACGGGCGGGAGTGGGCGAGCAGTACTTC. Its translation is CSARGRAGVGEQYF.

V usage is TRBV18 and J usage is TRBJ1-2; D not certain. Germline values: CDR1 KGHSH, CDR2 LQKENI. The length of the CDR3 is 12 residues. V was pared by 2 bases and J by 6 bases, with 7 bases between. The CDR3 loop is CASSPTGNGYTF. The CDR3 DNA is TGTGCCAGCTCACCAACGGGGAATGGCTACACCTTC.

This clonotype was observed a few times. The V gene is TRBV6-2 or TRBV6-3, the J gene TRBJ2-1; weak D call: TRBD1 (6 bases). Germline lookup yields CDR1 MNHEY and CDR2 SVGEGT. This CDR3 region has 13 residues. V lost 0 bases and J lost 10, with 10 bases in between. This CDR3 is CASSYSFGTEQFF. In nucleotides, the CDR3 is TGTGCCAGCAGTTACTCTTTCGGGACAGAGCAGTTCTTC.

As concerns this clonotype: Possible read error: a much larger clone is one base away. CDR3 loop: CSARDSQNNGYTF. Here the CDR3 DNA reads TGCAGTGCTAGAGATTCACAGAACAATGGCTACACCTTC. The chain combines TRBV20-1 with TRBJ1-2; D is unresolved. There are 13 residues in the CDR3. V lost 0 bases, J lost 6 bases, and 11 bases lay in between. The V gene's germline CDR1 is DFQATT and CDR2 SNEGSKA (reference sequence).

The sample holds a few counts of this clonotype. The junction departs from germline at one end; a sequencing error may be responsible. This chain joins TRBV7-8 and TRBJ2-7; maybe TRBD1 (5 bases). The CDR3 is 12 amino acids. The V gene's germline CDR1 is SGHVS and CDR2 FQNEAQ. Written as DNA, the CDR3 is TGTGCCAGCAGTTACCTGGGCAGGGTTCAGATGTTC. This gives the protein CASSYLGRVQMF. The full variable domain, rest sourced from reference TRBV7-8 and TRBJ2-7, is GAGVSQSPRYKVAKRGQDVALRCDPISGHVSLFWYQQALGQGPEFLTYFQNEAQLDKSGLPSDRFFAERPEGSVSTLKIQRTQQEDSAVYLCASSYLGRVQMFGPGTRLTVT.

This clonotype came up once. The rearrangement uses TRBV7-2 and TRBJ1-1; the D is unclear. V lost 2 bases and J lost 5, with 6 bases in between. CDR3 length: 12 amino acids. Germline V lookup: CDR1 SGHTA, CDR2 FQGNSA. The chain's CDR3 is CASSLRETEAFF. The CDR3, as DNA: TGTGCCAGCAGCTTACGTGAGACTGAAGCTTTCTTT.

This sequence joins TRBV5-4 and TRBJ2-3; 8 bases line up with TRBD1. The CDR3 runs to 14 residues. CDR1 is SGHNT and CDR2 is YYREEE in the germline V gene (reference sequence). The junction had 6 bases not matched to a gene; V was cut back by 4 bases and J by 5 bases. The CDR3 protein is CASSNRQGKDTQYF. CDR3 nucleotides: TGTGCCAGCAGCAACAGACAGGGGAAAGATACGCAGTATTTT.

This clonotype occurred many times. The chain uses TRBV11-2 and TRBJ1-2; 7 bases align to TRBD1. The ends lost 4 bases at V and 6 bases at J; junction bases unmatched: 17. This CDR3 comprises 17 residues. Looked up from germline, CDR1 is SGHAT and CDR2 is FQNNGV. Here the CDR3 reads CASSSRQGKMAMNGYTF. As DNA, the CDR3 is TGTGCCAGCAGCTCCCGACAGGGTAAAATGGCTATGAATGGCTACACCTTC.

The V call is TRBV12-3 or TRBV12-4, the J call TRBJ2-7; 7 bases are shared with TRBD1. Trimming took 3 bases from V and 6 from J; bases not matched to a gene: 8. This CDR3 is 14 amino acids long. The CDR3 region is CASSLTGPKGEQYF. The CDR3, as DNA: TGTGCCAGCAGTTTGACAGGGCCTAAGGGCGAGCAGTACTTC.

This sequence joins TRBV6-2 or TRBV6-3 and TRBJ2-3, with D unresolved. V dropped 6 bases and J dropped 5 bases, with 15 bases sitting between them. This CDR3 is 14 amino acids long. From germline, CDR1 is MNHEY and CDR2 SVGEGT. The CDR3 here is CASSSVSVVDTQYF. The CDR3 DNA sequence: TGTGCCAGCAGCTCCGTGAGCGTCGTAGATACGCAGTATTTT.

This clonotype has only a few counts. The rearrangement uses TRBV6-4 and TRBJ2-3; D unresolved. Germline V gene data show CDR1 as MRHNA and CDR2 as SNTAGT. The CDR3 spans 15 residues. Trimming pared 2 bases from V and 2 bases from J, leaving 11 bases between. The CDR3 protein is CASSDPRGSTDTQYF. The CDR3 DNA reads as TGTGCCAGCAGTGACCCCCGAGGATCCACAGATACGCAGTATTTT.

This clonotype was found a few times. The chain recombines TRBV7-2 with TRBJ2-2; D is ambiguous. Trimming removed 2 bases at V and 8 bases at J, with 3 bases between. The CDR3 is 11 amino acids. Germline values: CDR1 SGHTA, CDR2 FQGNSA. CDR3 in amino acids: CASSLKGELFF. DNA for the CDR3: TGTGCCAGCAGCTTAAAGGGGGAGCTGTTTTTT.

This clonotype was detected ten times or more. This rearrangement joins TRBV4-1 to TRBJ2-7; D is ambiguous. Between the trimmed V and J ends, which lost 1 base and 2 bases, there was a span of 9 bases. Germline V gives CDR1 MGHRA, CDR2 YSYEKL. This CDR3 contains 14 residues. In DNA, the CDR3 is TGCGCCAGCAGCCAAGGGACGGCACCCTACGAGCAGTACTTC. This codes for CASSQGTAPYEQYF.

This clonotype appeared many times. The V call is TRBV5-1, the J call TRBJ1-1; the match to TRBD1 covers 9 bases. There are 15 residues in the CDR3. The germline V gene encodes CDR1 SGHRS and CDR2 YFSETQ. Losses at the gene ends were 5 bases for V and 2 bases for J; bases not matched to a gene: 7. The CDR3 protein is CASRSPDRGNTEAFF. CDR3 DNA: TGCGCCAGCAGGTCTCCGGACAGGGGAAACACTGAAGCTTTCTTT.

This rearrangement joins TRBV7-2 to TRBJ2-7; 7 bases agree with TRBD1. The CDR3 loop spans 13 amino acids. Germline CDR1 and CDR2: SGHTA and FQGNSA. V gave up 5 bases and J gave up 5 bases; unmatched junction bases: 6. The chain's CDR3 is CASSRGHGNEQYF. The CDR3 DNA reads as TGTGCCAGCAGCAGGGGGCACGGGAACGAGCAGTACTTC. Full variable domain (outside the CDR3, taken from reference TRBV7-2 and TRBJ2-7): GAGVSQSPSNKVTEKGKDVELRCDPISGHTALYWYRQSLGQGLEFLIYFQGNSAPDKSGLPSDRFSAERTGGSVSTLTIQRTQQEDSAVYLCASSRGHGNEQYFGPGTRLTVT.

As for this clonotype: At one end the junction does not follow the germline gene, possibly because of a read error. The chain has TRBV12-3 or TRBV12-4 and TRBJ2-1; D is undetermined. This CDR3 region has 15 residues. The CDR3: CASSLGTIGYNEQLF. The CDR3 region has the DNA TGTGCCAGCAGTTTGGGAACAATTGGATACAATGAGCAGCTCTTC.

This clonotype was detected a few times. This may stem from a read error, because a much larger clone lies one nucleotide away. This sequence joins TRBV7-6 and TRBJ2-2; a weak D match, TRBD2 (5 bases). This CDR3 has 15 residues. Germline CDR1 is SGHVS and CDR2 is FNYEAQ. CDR3 protein: CASSSRGGITGELVF. Here the CDR3 DNA reads TGTGCCAGCAGCTCCCGTGGTGGGATCACCGGGGAGCTGGTTTTT.

In regard to this clonotype: A much bigger clone sits one base away, suggesting this may be a read error. Lacking the conserved final phenylalanine or tryptophan, this CDR3 likely reflects a read error. This chain uses TRBV20-1 with TRBJ2-7; D possibly corresponds to TRBD2 (6 bases). CDR1 is DFQATT and CDR2 is SNEGSKA in the germline V gene (reference sequence). Deletions cut 5 bases from V and 0 bases from J, with 14 bases between. The CDR3 runs to 14 residues. CDR3 bases: TGCAGTGCTGGCGGGACCGGGTCCTCCTACGAGCAGTACCTC. This sequence encodes CSAGGTGSSYEQYL.

CDR3 amino acids: CSAPARPTDTQYF. Here the CDR3 DNA reads TGCAGTGCACCGGCCCGACCCACAGATACGCAGTATTTT. The chain carries TRBV20-1 and TRBJ2-3, with D hard to call. This CDR3 is 13 amino acids long. Germline assignment: CDR1 DFQATT and CDR2 SNEGSKA (reference sequence). The V and J ends lost 6 bases and 2 bases respectively, with 12 bases between them.

V and J are TRBV20-1 and TRBJ2-2, with no clear D. CDR3 length: 13 amino acids. Germline loops: CDR1 DFQATT, CDR2 SNEGSKA (reference sequence). Deletions cut 1 base from V and 8 bases from J, with 11 bases between. The CDR3 reads CSARVELAGELFF. As DNA, the CDR3 is TGCAGTGCTAGAGTCGAGTTGGCGGGGGAGCTGTTTTTT.